This entry concerns a single T cell receptor (beta chain). The table lists this clonotype with a few counts. The clone's antigen remains unknown. No clone much larger than this one lies a single base away; base qualities are absent. Library generation was performed with RT-PCR. The run used an Illumina HiSeq 2500. TCRdb itself trimmed the public reads at Q25 with fastp, ran MiXCR and retained productive beta chains. Identical CDR3 proteins give one entry, which carries the most common genes and DNA. The sample has 150,000 to 200,000 distinct CDR3 sequences on record, about an eighth of them singletons. The ten largest clonotypes hold approximately 30% of the sample. The source of the sample is a study of response to subunit inactivated influenza vaccine (dated by TCRdb to between 2017 and 2018). As for the study more broadly: To follow how T cells responded to a trivalent subunit inactivated influenza vaccine, the researchers relied on deep quantitative profiling of the T cell receptor repertoire.

The CDR3 contains 14 residues, cysteine and phenylalanine counted. Of the read, only the CDR3 DNA is kept; its 42 bases are in frame from base 1. V is reduced by 1 base and J by 1 base, leaving a spacing of 8 bases between them. The germline V gene gives CDR1 as SGHRS and CDR2 as YFSETQ. The paper's findings and limits, for the study overall: It was suggested by the authors that each seasonal influenza vaccination may recruit only a limited number of new T cells.

The sample also formed part of further work on T cells expressing NK-cell markers. That second report states: The TCR beta cDNA libraries were made using 5'RACE template switching, a step that added both a universal primer site and unique molecular identifiers. Three sorted T-cell subsets (CD3+CD56+NKG2C+, CD3+CD56+NKG2C- and CD3+CD56-NKG2C+) from fewer than 10 donors had their TCR beta-chain repertoires profiled. Among the eight sequenced donors, seven were HCMV-seropositive and one was HCMV-seronegative. In several experiments an anti-gammadeltaTCR antibody was added to restrict sorting to alphabetaTCR-expressing T cells. For five or six donors, the dominant CD3+CD56+NKG2C+ clonotypes were among the top 10 CD8+ clonotypes and accounted for roughly 1.0-7.5% of CD8+ T cells. Those dominant clonotypes were again the most abundant among CD3+CD56-NKG2C+ cells in a handful of donors, at about 25-60.1%. Whether the expanded NKG2C-expressing T cell clones were specific for HCMV antigens was left unclear. The eight sequenced donors were randomly selected healthy volunteers, three men and five women. A commercial ELISA kit detecting HCMV-specific IgG in serum was used to determine HCMV serostatus. Peripheral blood mononuclear cells were isolated from blood by Ficoll density gradient centrifugation. CD4+ and CD8+ T cells were isolated from PBMC by magnetic immunoseparation with Miltenyi isolation kits. cDNA synthesis was primed from the TCR beta constant segment and was followed by two successive PCR amplification steps. Illumina HiSeq 2000/2500, MiSeq or NextSeq was used to sequence libraries as 2 x 150 bp reads. Reads were demultiplexed and grouped by UMI with MIGEC, and clonotypes were assembled and quantified with MiTCR. Only TCR cDNA sequences supported by at least two reads were kept to exclude erroneous sequences. The tcR package was used for downstream repertoire analysis, and clonotypes were matched across fractions by CDR3 nucleotide sequence plus V segment. Antigen specificity was annotated against VDJdb with VDJmatch, allowing one amino acid substitution in CDR3.

The sequence came from a man over 45 who received an inactivated influenza vaccine. Donor details come from another sample of the same person, matched by shared clones. The sequencing here drew on CD8+ T cells sorted from PBMCs, taken roughly 12 days after vaccination. This chain joins TRBV5-1 to TRBJ1-1, with the D gene too uncertain to name. In nucleotides, the sequence is TGCGCCAGCAGCTTGAATCCCGGGAACACTGAAGCTTTCTTT. This codes for CASSLNPGNTEAFF.